This T cell receptor (beta chain) is from a study of beta chain features in type 1 diabetes. By way of CD45RO/CCR7/CD25/CD127/CD95/CD27, the CD4+ regulatory, stem cell-like memory, central memory and naive cells were sorted. CDR3 length: 13 amino acids. Germline assignment: CDR1 SGDLS and CDR2 YYNGEE. The V and J ends lost 0 bases and 4 bases respectively, with 8 bases between them. The entirety of the isolated RNA underwent reverse transcription, so expressed TCRB transcripts were sequenced. Here immunoSEQ multiplex PCR was the method, and the copy in TCRdb shows in-frame clones only, minus some. This sample has fewer than 550,000 clones; approximately 10% occur once, and the top ten carry 0.045% to 0.05%. Only a few counts were recorded for this clone.

The receptor comes from a woman in her late teens or twenties in good health. The chain employs TRBV9 and TRBJ2-7; D unresolved. Sequenced sample: naive CD4+ T cells from blood. The CDR3 region has the DNA TGTGCCAGCAGCGTAGACGCCAGGTACGAGCAGTACTTC. This encodes CASSVDARYEQYF.